The sequence of this T cell receptor beta chain was determined in a study of blood T cells in healthy people across ages. General observations from the study: Possibly confounding the expanded clonotype changes was the fact that donor CMV status was unknown.

Only a few counts were recorded for this clonotype. What it recognizes is unknown. With a J-beta primer mix and a sample-barcoded 5' primer, a second PCR ran about 7 to 12 cycles. A 12-random-nucleotide template-switch adaptor tagged each cDNA molecule. Researchers report that each sample yielded at least 3 million CDR3-containing paired-end reads. MiXCR, run by TCRdb on the 5' RACE reads, gives a single entry per CDR3 protein. The table records approximately 1,100,000 distinct CDR3 sequences, under 45% of them present only once. Germline V gene sequence: CDR1 LNHDA, CDR2 SQIVND (reference sequence). The V segment lost 6 bases and the J segment 0 bases; nucleotides outside the gene matches: 1. The CDR3 extends over 14 amino acids. Donors gave about 10 milliliters of peripheral blood apiece.

This chain connects TRBV19 to TRBJ2-4; the match to TRBD1 covers 8 bases. Material for sequencing was blood. This clonotype originated in a woman aged 55-70 years in good health. The CDR3 loop reads CASSGQGAKNIQYF. Written as DNA, the CDR3 is TGTGCCAGTAGCGGACAGGGAGCCAAAAACATTCAGTACTTC.